This T cell receptor (beta chain) was captured by sequencing in a study of CD8 T cells in ankylosing spondylitis. MiXCR, applied by TCRdb to the 5' RACE reads, yields one record per CDR3 protein. This sample yields approximately 220,000 distinct CDR3 sequences, of which roughly 24% are seen a single time; 5% to 7.5% belongs to the top ten. CDR3 length: 15 residues. The germline V gene encodes CDR1 SGHRS and CDR2 YFSETQ. Unmatched junction bases numbered 6, after V lost 0 bases and J lost 4 bases. The source is a male donor with ankylosing spondylitis or in good health (not recorded which). This chain joins TRBV5-1 and TRBJ2-5, with 7 bases fitting TRBD1. The sample taken for sequencing was blood, either unsorted or a sorted T cell fraction (not recorded which). Here the CDR3 DNA reads TGCGCCAGCAGCTTGGGGTCAGGGGGTACAGAGACCCAGTACTTC. It encodes CASSLGSGGTETQYF.